What follows is one T cell receptor beta chain and its context. Its antigen is not known. The germline V gene encodes CDR1 MNHNY and CDR2 SVGAGI (reference sequence). The CDR3 contains 14 residues. This specimen belongs to a study of T cells expressing NK-cell markers. In the study overall: Sequencing of TCR beta repertoires drew on sorted CD3+CD56+NKG2C+, CD3+CD56+NKG2C- and CD3+CD56-NKG2C+ T cells. Sequencing covered eight donors, seven HCMV-seropositive and one seronegative.

From its re-call of the 5' RACE reads, TCRdb lists each CDR3 protein once, without DNA. In total, the table holds 300,000 to 500,000 distinct CDR3 sequences. Study-wide points: Questions lingered over whether expanded NKG2C+ T cell clones were HCMV-specific. The study found these clonotypes also leading the CD3+CD56-NKG2C+ fraction in a handful of donors.

V usage is TRBV6-6 and J usage is TRBJ1-1. The TCR sequence derives from a woman in her 50s in good health. Sequenced material: blood T cells: a sorted CD56 or NKG2C T cell subset, CD4+ or CD8+ T cells, or bulk PBMC T cells (not recorded which). CDR3 sequence reads: CASTLKGFNTEAFF.